This T cell receptor (beta chain) was identified in a study of CD4 T cells in relation to SARS-CoV-2 and coronaviruses. In the study overall: Convalescent donors were aged about 20 to 72, with median roughly 38 years.

Deep TCR-beta sequencing used DNA from uncultured naive and memory CD4+ T cells. Produced via immunoSEQ multiplex PCR; TCRdb's table is partial and in-frame only. Of 35,000 to 40,000 clones in the sample, 80% to 90% were seen once. From germline, CDR1 is GTSNPN and CDR2 SVGIG (reference sequence). This CDR3 has 14 amino acids. J was trimmed by 5 bases and V by 8 bases; bases with no gene match: 9. The chain joins TRBV30 to TRBJ1-1; TRBD1 agrees at 12 bases. The sequencing sample was made of memory CD4+ T cells from PBMCs. This receptor was taken from an adult with COVID-19. CDR3 bases: TGTGCCAACGGTCGGGACAGGGGGCTTACTGAAGCTTTCTTT. This translates into CANGRDRGLTEAFF.